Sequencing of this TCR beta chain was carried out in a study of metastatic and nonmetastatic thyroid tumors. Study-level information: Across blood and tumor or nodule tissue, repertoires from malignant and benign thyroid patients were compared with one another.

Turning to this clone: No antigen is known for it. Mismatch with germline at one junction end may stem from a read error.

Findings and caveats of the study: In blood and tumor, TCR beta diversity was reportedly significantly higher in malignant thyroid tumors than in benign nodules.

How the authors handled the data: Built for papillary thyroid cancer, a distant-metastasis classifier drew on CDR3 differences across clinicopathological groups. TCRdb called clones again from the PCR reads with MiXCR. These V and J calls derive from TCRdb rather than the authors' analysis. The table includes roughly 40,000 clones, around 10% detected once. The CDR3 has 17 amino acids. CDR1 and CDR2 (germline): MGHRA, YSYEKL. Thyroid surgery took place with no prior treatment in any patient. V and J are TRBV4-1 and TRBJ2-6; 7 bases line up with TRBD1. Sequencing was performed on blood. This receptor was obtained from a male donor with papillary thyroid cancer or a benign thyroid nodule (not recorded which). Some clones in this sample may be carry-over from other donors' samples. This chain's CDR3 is CASSPRQGNFGANVLTF. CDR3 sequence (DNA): TGCGCCAGCAGCCCCCGACAGGGTAACTTTGGGGCCAACGTCCTTACTTTC.